This T cell receptor (beta chain) emerged from a study of identical twins. This clonotype appeared a few times. MiXCR was run by TCRdb on the 5' RACE reads, yielding one entry per CDR3 protein. The table includes about 520,000 distinct CDR3 sequences, less than 25% detected once. The same data also went into a second study, on T cells expressing NK-cell markers.

Sequencing used CD4+ T cells sorted from blood. The sequence derives from a woman younger than 30 in good health.

The CDR3 reads CSAEGQGEGRQYF. DNA for the CDR3: TGCAGTGCTGAGGGCCAGGGGGAGGGGCGGCAGTACTTC. V gene TRBV20-1 combines with J gene TRBJ2-7; perhaps D is TRBD1 or TRBD2 (7 bases each). From germline, CDR1 is DFQATT and CDR2 SNEGSKA (reference sequence). CDR3 length equals 13 residues. Trimming left V 5 bases short and J 9 bases short, with 20 bases between.